The entry that follows covers one T cell receptor beta chain sequence. Its specificity is unknown. These data originate in a study of human T cells and chemical hapten exposure. Time point indicated: patch test 1, 2 weeks after DPC sensitization. Treatment reported: therapeutic diphenylcyclopropenone sensitization with weekly scalp DPC. Total RNA was extracted from unfractionated whole blood. Regarding the study as a whole: The number of TCRs over 1 in 1000 frequency stayed unchanged after DPC.

Germline assignment: CDR1 SQVTM and CDR2 ANQGSEA. The CDR3 sequence is 10 residues long. V was shortened by 4 bases and J by 10 bases, with 8 bases between the two germline ends. One entry per CDR3 protein, called by TCRdb with MiXCR from the RACE reads. This sample has approximately 52,000 distinct CDR3 sequences, with about 10% found just once. This TCR derives from a woman aged 40 to 50 with alopecia areata. Some clones in this sample may be carry-over from other donors' samples. The chain joins TRBV29-1 to TRBJ2-1, with no clear D. Sequenced material: whole blood, taken in connection with sensitization to the hapten diphenylcyclopropenone (DPC). CDR3 sequence: CSVALREQFF. The CDR3 bases are TGCAGCGTTGCCCTGAGGGAGCAGTTCTTC.